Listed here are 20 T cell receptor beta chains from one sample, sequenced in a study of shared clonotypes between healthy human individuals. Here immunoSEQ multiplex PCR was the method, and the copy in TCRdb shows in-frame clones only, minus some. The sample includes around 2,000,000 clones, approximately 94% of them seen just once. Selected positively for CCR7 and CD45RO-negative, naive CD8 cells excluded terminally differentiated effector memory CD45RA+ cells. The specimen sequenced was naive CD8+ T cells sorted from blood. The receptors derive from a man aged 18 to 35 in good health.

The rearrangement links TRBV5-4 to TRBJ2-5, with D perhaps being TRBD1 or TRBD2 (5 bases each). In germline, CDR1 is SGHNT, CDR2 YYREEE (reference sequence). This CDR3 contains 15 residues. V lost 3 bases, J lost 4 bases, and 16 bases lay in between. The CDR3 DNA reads TGTGCCAGCAGCTCCGCTTGGGGGATTTCAGAGACCCAGTACTTC. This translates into CASSSAWGISETQYF.

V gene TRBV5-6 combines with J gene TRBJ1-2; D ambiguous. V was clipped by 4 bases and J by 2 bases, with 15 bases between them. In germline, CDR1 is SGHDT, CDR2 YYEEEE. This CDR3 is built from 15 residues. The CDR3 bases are TGTGCCAGCAGCGGCGGTCCGGGGAGCAACTATGGCTACACCTTC. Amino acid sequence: CASSGGPGSNYGYTF.

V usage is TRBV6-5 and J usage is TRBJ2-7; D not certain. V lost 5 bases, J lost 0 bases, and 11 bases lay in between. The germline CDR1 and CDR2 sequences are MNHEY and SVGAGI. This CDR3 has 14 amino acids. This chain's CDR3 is CASSLDGFSYEQYF. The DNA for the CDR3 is TGTGCCAGCAGTCTGGACGGGTTCTCCTACGAGCAGTACTTC.

The CDR3 here is CASRFETGGTQYF. CDR3 DNA: TGTGCCAGCAGATTTGAGACCGGGGGGACCCAGTACTTC. This rearrangement joins TRBV7-9 to TRBJ2-5; tentatively, D is TRBD2 (6 bases). Germline V gives CDR1 SEHNR, CDR2 FQNEAQ (reference sequence). The V gene lost 6 bases and the J gene lost 7 bases, with 15 bases spanning the gap. This CDR3 is 13 amino acids long. The variable domain in full, with the rest retrieved from reference TRBV7-9 and TRBJ2-5, is DTGVSQNPRHKITKRGQNVTFRCDPISEHNRLYWYRQTLGQGPEFLTYFQNEAQLEKSRLLSDRFSAERPKGSFSTLEIQRTEQGDSAMYLCASRFETGGTQYFGPGTRLLVL.

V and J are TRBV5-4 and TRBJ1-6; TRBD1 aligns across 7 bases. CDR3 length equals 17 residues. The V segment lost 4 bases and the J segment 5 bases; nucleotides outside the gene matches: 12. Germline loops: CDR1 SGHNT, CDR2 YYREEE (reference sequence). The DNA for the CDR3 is TGTGCCAGCAGCACCGACAGGGTAGAGGGTGATAATTCACCCCTCCACTTT. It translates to CASSTDRVEGDNSPLHF.

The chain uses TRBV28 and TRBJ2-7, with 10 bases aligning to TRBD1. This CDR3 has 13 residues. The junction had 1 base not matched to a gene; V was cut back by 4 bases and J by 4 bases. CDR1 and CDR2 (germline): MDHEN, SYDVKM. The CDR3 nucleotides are TGTGCCAGCAGTTGGACAGGGGGGTACGAGCAGTACTTC. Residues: CASSWTGGYEQYF.

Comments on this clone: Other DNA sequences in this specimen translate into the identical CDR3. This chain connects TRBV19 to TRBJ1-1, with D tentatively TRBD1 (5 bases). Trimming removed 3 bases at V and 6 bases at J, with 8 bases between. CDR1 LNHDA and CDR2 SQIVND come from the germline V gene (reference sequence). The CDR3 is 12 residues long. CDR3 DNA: TGTGCCAGTAGTATTGGGGGGGCTGAAGCTTTCTTT. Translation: CASSIGGAEAFF.

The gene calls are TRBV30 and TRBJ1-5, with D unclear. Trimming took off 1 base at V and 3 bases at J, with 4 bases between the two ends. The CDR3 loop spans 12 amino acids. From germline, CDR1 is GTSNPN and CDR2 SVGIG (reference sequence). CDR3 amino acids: CAWSEYNQPQHF. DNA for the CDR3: TGTGCCTGGAGTGAGTACAATCAGCCCCAGCATTTT. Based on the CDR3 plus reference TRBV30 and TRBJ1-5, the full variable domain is SQTIHQWPATLVQPVGSPLSLECTVEGTSNPNLYWYRQAAGRGLQLLFYSVGIGQISSEVPQNLSASRPQDRQFILSSKKLLLSDSGFYLCAWSEYNQPQHFGDGTRLSIL.

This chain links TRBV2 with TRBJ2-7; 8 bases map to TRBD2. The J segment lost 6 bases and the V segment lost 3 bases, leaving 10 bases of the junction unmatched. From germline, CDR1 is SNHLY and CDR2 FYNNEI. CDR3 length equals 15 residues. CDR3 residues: CASSDGTSYLAEQYF. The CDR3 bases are TGTGCCAGCAGTGACGGGACTAGTTATCTCGCCGAGCAGTACTTC.

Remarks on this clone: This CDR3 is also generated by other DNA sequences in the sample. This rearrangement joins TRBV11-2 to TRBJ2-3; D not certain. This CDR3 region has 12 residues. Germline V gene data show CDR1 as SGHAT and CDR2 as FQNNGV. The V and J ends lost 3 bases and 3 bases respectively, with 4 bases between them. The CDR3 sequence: CASSFPTDTQYF. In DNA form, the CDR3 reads TGTGCCAGCAGCTTCCCGACAGATACGCAGTATTTT. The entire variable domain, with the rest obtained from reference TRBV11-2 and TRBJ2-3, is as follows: EAGVAQSPRYKIIEKRQSVAFWCNPISGHATLYWYQQILGQGPKLLIQFQNNGVVDDSQLPKDRFSAERLKGVDSTLKIQPAKLEDSAVYLCASSFPTDTQYFGPGTRLTVL.

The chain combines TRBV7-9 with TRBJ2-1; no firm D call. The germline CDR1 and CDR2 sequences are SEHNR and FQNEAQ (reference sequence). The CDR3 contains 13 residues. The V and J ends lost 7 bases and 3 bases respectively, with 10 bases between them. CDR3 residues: CASIPAVYNEQFF. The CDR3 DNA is TGTGCCAGCATCCCCGCTGTCTACAATGAGCAGTTCTTC. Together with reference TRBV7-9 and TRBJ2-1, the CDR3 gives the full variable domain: DTGVSQNPRHKITKRGQNVTFRCDPISEHNRLYWYRQTLGQGPEFLTYFQNEAQLEKSRLLSDRFSAERPKGSFSTLEIQRTEQGDSAMYLCASIPAVYNEQFFGPGTRLTVL.

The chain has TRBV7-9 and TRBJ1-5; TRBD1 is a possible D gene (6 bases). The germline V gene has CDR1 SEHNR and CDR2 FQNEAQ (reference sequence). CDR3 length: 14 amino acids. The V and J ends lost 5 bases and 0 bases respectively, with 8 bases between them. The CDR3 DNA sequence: TGTGCCAGCAGCCGGACAGATAGCAATCAGCCCCAGCATTTT. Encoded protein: CASSRTDSNQPQHF.

CDR3 residues: CASNPSGSSFYEQYF. The CDR3 bases are TGTGCCAGCAATCCTAGCGGGAGCTCCTTCTACGAGCAGTACTTC. This chain links TRBV6-6 with TRBJ2-7; 10 positions agree with TRBD2. The germline CDR1 and CDR2 sequences are MNHNY and SVGAGI (reference sequence). V dropped 7 bases and J dropped 3; count of bases not matched to a gene: 9. The CDR3 covers 15 residues.

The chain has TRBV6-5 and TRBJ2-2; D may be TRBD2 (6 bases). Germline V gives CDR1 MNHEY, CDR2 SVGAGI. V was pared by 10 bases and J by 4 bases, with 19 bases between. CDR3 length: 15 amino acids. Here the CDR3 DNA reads TGTGCCACCCAGTTAGGCGGGGCGCCCACCGGGGAGCTGTTTTTT. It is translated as CATQLGGAPTGELFF.

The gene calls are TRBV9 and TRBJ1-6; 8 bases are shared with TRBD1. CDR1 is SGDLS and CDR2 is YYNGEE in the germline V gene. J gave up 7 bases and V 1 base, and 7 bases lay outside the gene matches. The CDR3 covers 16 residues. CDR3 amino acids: CASSVSTGGANSPLHF. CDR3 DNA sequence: TGTGCCAGCAGCGTATCAACAGGGGGAGCGAATTCACCCCTCCACTTT. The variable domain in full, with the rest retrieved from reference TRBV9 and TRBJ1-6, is DSGVTQTPKHLITATGQRVTLRCSPRSGDLSVYWYQQSLDQGLQFLIQYYNGEERAKGNILERFSAQQFPDLHSELNLSSLELGDSALYFCASSVSTGGANSPLHFGNGTRLTVT.

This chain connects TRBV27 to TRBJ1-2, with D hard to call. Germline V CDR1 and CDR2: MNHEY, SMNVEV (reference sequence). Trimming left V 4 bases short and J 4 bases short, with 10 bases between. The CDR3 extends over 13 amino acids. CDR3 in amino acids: CASSSDYPYGYTF. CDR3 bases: TGTGCCAGCAGTTCCGATTACCCCTATGGCTACACCTTC.

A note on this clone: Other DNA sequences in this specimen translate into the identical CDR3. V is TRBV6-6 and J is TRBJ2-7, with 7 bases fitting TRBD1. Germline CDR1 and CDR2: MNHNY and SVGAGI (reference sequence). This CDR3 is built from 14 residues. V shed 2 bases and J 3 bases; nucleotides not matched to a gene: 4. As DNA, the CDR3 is TGTGCCAGCAGTTACGCTGGACAGGACTACGAGCAGTACTTC. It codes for CASSYAGQDYEQYF.

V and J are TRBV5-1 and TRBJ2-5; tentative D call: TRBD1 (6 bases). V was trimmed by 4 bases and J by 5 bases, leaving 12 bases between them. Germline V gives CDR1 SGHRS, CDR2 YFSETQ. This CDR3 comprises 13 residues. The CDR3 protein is CASSLTGTETQYF. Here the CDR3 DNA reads TGCGCCAGCAGCCTCACAGGGACGGAGACCCAGTACTTC.

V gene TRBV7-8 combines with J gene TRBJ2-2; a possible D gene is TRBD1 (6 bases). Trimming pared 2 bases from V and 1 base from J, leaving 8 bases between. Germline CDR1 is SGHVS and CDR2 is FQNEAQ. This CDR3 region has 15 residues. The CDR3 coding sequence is TGTGCCAGCAGCTTATACAGGGAGAACACCGGGGAGCTGTTTTTT. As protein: CASSLYRENTGELFF. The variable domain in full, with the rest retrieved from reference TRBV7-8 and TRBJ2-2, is GAGVSQSPRYKVAKRGQDVALRCDPISGHVSLFWYQQALGQGPEFLTYFQNEAQLDKSGLPSDRFFAERPEGSVSTLKIQRTQQEDSAVYLCASSLYRENTGELFFGEGSRLTVL.

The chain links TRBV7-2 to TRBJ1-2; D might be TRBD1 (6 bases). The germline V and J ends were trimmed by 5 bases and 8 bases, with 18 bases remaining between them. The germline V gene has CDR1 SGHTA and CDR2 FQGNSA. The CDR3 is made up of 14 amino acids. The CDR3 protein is CASSLVDRNLGYTF. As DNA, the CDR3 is TGTGCCAGCAGCCTCGTAGACAGGAATCTGGGCTACACCTTC. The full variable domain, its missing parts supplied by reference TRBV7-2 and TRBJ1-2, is GAGVSQSPSNKVTEKGKDVELRCDPISGHTALYWYRQSLGQGLEFLIYFQGNSAPDKSGLPSDRFSAERTGGSVSTLTIQRTQQEDSAVYLCASSLVDRNLGYTFGSGTRLTVV.